The present TCR beta chain was sequenced within a study of CD8+ T cells in alopecia areata. Study observations and caveats: Relative to normal scalp, lesional scalp, especially alopecia totalis/universalis, showed higher clonality. Scalp sample data also include resident alphabeta T cells from normal skin. TCR sharing across patients was less clear than in mice, possibly HLA-related.

Regarding this clone: Its antigen is currently unknown.

cDNA serving as the sequencing template came from extracted, reverse transcribed RNA. The repertoire was sequenced with immunoSEQ multiplex PCR; TCRdb's copy has only in-frame clones and lacks some. The table shows some 110,000 clones, with over 60% occurring only once. This sequence was found in a human donor in good health. The sequencing input was CD4+ T cells sorted from blood.

The chain's CDR3 is CASSRGQLNSPLHF. The CDR3 coding sequence is TGTGCCAGCAGTCGGGGACAGCTCAATTCACCCCTCCACTTT. V usage is TRBV6-5 and J usage is TRBJ1-6; 7 bases agree with TRBD1. The V gene end was trimmed by 5 bases and the J gene end by 7 bases; junction bases not matched to a gene: 5. Germline CDR1 is MNHEY and CDR2 is SVGAGI. The CDR3 is 14 amino acids.